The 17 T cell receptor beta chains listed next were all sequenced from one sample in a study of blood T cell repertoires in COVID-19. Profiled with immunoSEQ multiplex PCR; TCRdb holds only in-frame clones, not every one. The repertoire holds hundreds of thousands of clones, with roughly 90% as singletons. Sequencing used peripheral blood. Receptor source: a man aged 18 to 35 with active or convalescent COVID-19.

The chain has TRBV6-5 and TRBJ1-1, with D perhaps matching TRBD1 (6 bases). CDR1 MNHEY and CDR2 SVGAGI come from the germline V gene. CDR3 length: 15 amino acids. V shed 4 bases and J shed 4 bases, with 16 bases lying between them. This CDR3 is CASSLQGWGATEAFF. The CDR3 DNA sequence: TGTGCCAGCAGTTTACAGGGTTGGGGTGCCACTGAAGCTTTCTTT.

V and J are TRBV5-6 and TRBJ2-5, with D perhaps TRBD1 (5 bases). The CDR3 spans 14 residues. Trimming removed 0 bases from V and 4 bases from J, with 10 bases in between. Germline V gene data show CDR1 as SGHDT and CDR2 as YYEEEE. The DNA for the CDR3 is TGTGCCAGCAGCTTGGCTTGGCAGGGAGAGACCCAGTACTTC. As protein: CASSLAWQGETQYF.

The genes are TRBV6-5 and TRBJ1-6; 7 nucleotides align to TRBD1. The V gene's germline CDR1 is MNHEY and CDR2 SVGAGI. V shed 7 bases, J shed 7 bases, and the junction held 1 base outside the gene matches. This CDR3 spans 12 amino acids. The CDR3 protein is CASKQGNSPLHF. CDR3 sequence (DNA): TGTGCCAGCAAACAGGGGAATTCACCCCTCCACTTT.

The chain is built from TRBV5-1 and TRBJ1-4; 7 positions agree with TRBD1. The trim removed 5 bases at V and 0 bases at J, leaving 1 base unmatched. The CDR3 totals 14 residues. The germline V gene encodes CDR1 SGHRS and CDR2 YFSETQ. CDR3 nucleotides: TGCGCCAGCAGGGGGACAGCAACTAATGAAAAACTGTTTTTT. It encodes CASRGTATNEKLFF.

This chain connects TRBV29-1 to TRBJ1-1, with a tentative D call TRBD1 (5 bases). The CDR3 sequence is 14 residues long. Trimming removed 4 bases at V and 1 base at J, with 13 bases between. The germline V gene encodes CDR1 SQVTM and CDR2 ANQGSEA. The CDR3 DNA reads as TGCAGCGTTGTGGGGCGGCACGCGAACACTGAAGCTTTCTTT. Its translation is CSVVGRHANTEAFF.

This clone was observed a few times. Written as DNA, the CDR3 is TGTGCCAGCAGCCTTCCCGGACAGGGATTAAACTATGGCTACACCTTC. Translation gives CASSLPGQGLNYGYTF. The chain carries TRBV13 and TRBJ1-2, with TRBD1 identical over 8 bases. Germline V lookup: CDR1 PRHDT, CDR2 FYEKMQ (reference sequence). V dropped 5 bases and J dropped 2; count of bases not matched to a gene: 10. This CDR3 is built from 16 residues.

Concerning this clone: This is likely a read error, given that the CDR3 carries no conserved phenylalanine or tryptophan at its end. The CDR3 sequence: CASSEAGGGYYGYTL. The CDR3 DNA is TGTGCCAGCAGTGAAGCTGGGGGCGGCTACTATGGCTACACCCTC. The J gene is TRBJ1-2, the V gene TRBV6-1; tentatively, D is TRBD1 (6 bases). In germline, CDR1 is MNHNS, CDR2 SASEGT. CDR3 length: 15 amino acids. V lost 0 bases and J 3 bases, leaving 11 bases between the germline ends.

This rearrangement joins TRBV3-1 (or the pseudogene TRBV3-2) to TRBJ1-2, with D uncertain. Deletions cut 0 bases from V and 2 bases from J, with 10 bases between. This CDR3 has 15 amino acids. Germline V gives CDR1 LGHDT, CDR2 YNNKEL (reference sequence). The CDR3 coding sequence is TGTGCCAGCAGCCAAGATTGGGCGGGAAACTATGGCTACACCTTC. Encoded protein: CASSQDWAGNYGYTF.

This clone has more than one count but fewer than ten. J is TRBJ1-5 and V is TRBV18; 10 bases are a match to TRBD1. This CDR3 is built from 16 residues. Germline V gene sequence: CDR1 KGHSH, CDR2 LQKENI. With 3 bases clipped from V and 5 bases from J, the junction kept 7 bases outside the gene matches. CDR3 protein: CASSPRTGTGDQPQHF. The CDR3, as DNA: TGTGCCAGCTCACCGCGTACCGGGACAGGGGATCAGCCCCAGCATTTT.

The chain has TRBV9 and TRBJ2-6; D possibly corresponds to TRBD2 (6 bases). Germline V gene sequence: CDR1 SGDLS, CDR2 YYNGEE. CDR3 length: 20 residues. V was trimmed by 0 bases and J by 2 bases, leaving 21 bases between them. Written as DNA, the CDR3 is TGTGCCAGCAGCGTAGCCATTAGATCCAGCGGGCCCCCTGGGGCCAACGTCCTGACTTTC. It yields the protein CASSVAIRSSGPPGANVLTF.

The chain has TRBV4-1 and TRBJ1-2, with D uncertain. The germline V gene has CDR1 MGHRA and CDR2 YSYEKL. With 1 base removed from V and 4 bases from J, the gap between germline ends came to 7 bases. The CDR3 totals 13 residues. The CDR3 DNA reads TGCGCCAGCAGCCAAGGCCGGGGCTATGGCTACACCTTC. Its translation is CASSQGRGYGYTF.

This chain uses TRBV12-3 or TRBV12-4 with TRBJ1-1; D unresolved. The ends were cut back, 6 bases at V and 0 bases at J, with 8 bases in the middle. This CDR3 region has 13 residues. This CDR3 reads CASRVHMNTEAFF. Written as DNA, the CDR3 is TGTGCCAGCAGGGTCCACATGAACACTGAAGCTTTCTTT.

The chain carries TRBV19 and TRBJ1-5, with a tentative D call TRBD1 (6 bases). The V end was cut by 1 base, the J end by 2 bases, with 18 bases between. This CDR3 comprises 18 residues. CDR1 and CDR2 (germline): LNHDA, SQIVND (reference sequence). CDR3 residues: CASSIGWGGRVGNQPQHF. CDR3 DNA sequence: TGTGCCAGTAGTATAGGATGGGGGGGGCGCGTTGGCAATCAGCCCCAGCATTTT.

The CDR3 is CASSFLAGERGETQYF. CDR3 nucleotide sequence: TGCGCCAGCAGCTTTCTAGCTGGGGAACGCGGGGAGACCCAGTACTTC. This sequence joins TRBV5-1 and TRBJ2-5; D perhaps matches TRBD2 (5 bases). V dropped 2 bases and J dropped 5 bases, with 19 bases sitting between them. This CDR3 contains 16 residues. Germline V gene data show CDR1 as SGHRS and CDR2 as YFSETQ. Full variable domain (remainder filled in from reference TRBV5-1 and TRBJ2-5): KAGVTQTPRYLIKTRGQQVTLSCSPISGHRSVSWYQQTPGQGLQFLFEYFSETQRNKGNFPGRFSGRQFSNSRSEMNVSTLELGDSALYLCASSFLAGERGETQYFGPGTRLLVL.

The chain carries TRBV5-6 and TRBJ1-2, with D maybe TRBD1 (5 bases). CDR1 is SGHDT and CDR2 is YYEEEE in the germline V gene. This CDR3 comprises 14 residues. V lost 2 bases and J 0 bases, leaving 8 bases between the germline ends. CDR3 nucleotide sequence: TGTGCCAGCAGCTTTCTCAGGGCTAACTATGGCTACACCTTC. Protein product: CASSFLRANYGYTF. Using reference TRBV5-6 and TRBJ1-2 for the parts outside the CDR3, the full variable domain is DAGVTQSPTHLIKTRGQQVTLRCSPKSGHDTVSWYQQALGQGPQFIFQYYEEEERQRGNFPDRFSGHQFPNYSSELNVNALLLGDSALYLCASSFLRANYGYTFGSGTRLTVV.

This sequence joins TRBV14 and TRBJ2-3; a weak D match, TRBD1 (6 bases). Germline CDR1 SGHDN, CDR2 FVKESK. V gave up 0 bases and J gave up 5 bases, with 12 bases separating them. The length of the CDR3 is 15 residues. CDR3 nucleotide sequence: TGTGCCAGCAGCCAAGATAGGGGGTTCGGAGATACGCAGTATTTT. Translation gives CASSQDRGFGDTQYF.

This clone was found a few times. The CDR3 DNA is TGTGCCAGCAGCTCGAGTGGCTATGGCTACACCTTC. The encoded protein is CASSSSGYGYTF. V gene TRBV5-4 combines with J gene TRBJ1-2; no clear D gene. CDR1 and CDR2 (germline): SGHNT, YYREEE (reference sequence). The CDR3 loop spans 12 amino acids. The germline V and J ends were trimmed by 3 bases and 4 bases, with 7 bases remaining between them.